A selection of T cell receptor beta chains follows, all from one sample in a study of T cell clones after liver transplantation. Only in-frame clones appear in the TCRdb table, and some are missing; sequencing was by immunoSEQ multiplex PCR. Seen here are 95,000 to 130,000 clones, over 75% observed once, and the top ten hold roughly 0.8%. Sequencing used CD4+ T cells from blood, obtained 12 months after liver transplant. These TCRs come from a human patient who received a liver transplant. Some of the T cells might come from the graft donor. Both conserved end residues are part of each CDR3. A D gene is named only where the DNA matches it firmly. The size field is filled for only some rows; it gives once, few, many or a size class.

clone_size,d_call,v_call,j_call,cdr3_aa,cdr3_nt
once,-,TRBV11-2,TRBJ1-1,CASSFGNTEAFF,TGTGCCAGCAGCTTCGGGAACACTGAAGCTTTCTTT
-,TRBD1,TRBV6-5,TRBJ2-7,CASSYSGQGHYEQYF,TGTGCCAGCAGTTACTCGGGACAGGGGCACTACGAGCAGTACTTC
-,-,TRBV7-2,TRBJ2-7,CASSTERGYEQYF,TGTGCCAGCAGCACCGAAAGGGGCTACGAGCAGTACTTC
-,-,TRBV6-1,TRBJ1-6,CASVTGTAKFNLHF,TGTGCCAGCGTGACCGGGACCGCGAAGTTTAACCTCCACTTT
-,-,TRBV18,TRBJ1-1,CASSPETEAFF,TGTGCCAGCTCACCAGAAACTGAAGCTTTCTTT
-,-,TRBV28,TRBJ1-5,CASSNSGAHQPQHF,TGTGCCAGCAGTAATTCAGGGGCCCATCAGCCCCAGCATTTT
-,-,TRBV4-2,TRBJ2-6,CASSHVSASSGANVLTF,TGTGCCAGCAGCCACGTGTCCGCCTCCTCTGGGGCCAACGTCCTGACTTTC
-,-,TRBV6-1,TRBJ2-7,CASSGRDGTASYEQYF,TGTGCCAGCAGTGGGCGGGACGGGACGGCCTCCTACGAGCAGTACTTC
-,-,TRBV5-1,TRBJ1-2,CASSLSRATNYGYTF,TGCGCCAGCAGCTTATCCCGGGCTACTAACTATGGCTACACCTTC
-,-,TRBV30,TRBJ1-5,CAWSVDSSNQPQHF,TGTGCCTGGAGTGTAGACAGTAGCAATCAGCCCCAGCATTTT
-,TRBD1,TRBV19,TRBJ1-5,CASSFQGASNQPQHF,TGTGCCAGTAGTTTCCAGGGGGCCTCCAATCAGCCCCAGCATTTT
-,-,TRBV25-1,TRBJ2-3,CASSTTDTQYF,TGTGCCAGCAGTACGACAGATACGCAGTATTTT
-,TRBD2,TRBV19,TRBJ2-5,CASSKKVAGSLPETQYF,TGTGCCAGTAGTAAAAAGGTAGCGGGATCCCTCCCCGAGACCCAGTACTTC
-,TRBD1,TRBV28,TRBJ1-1,CASKGTGNFAEAFF,TGTGCCAGCAAGGGGACAGGGAATTTCGCTGAAGCTTTCTTT
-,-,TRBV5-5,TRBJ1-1,CASSLSSTENTEAFF,TGTGCCAGCAGCTTGTCTTCGACGGAGAACACTGAAGCTTTCTTT
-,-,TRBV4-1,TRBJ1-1,CASSQDRVASRNTEAFF,TGCGCCAGCAGCCAAGATCGAGTCGCCAGCAGGAACACTGAAGCTTTCTTT
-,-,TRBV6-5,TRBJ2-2,CASSPGRGELFF,TGTGCCAGCAGCCCGGGCCGTGGGGAGCTGTTTTTT
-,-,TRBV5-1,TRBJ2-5,CASSLDIKETQYF,TGCGCCAGCAGCCTGGACATAAAAGAGACCCAGTACTTC
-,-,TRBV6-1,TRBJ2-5,CASSEYGTGQETQYF,TGTGCCAGCAGTGAATACGGGACTGGCCAAGAGACCCAGTACTTC
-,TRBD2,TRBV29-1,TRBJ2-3,CSVGTGGRTDTQYF,TGCAGCGTTGGCACGGGAGGCCGCACAGATACGCAGTATTTT
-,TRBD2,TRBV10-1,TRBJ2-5,CAAPSGTSGTQYF,TGCGCCGCCCCCTCCGGGACTAGCGGGACCCAGTACTTC
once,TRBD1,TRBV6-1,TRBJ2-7,CASTLGQAMYEQYF,TGTGCCAGCACCTTGGGACAGGCGATGTACGAGCAGTACTTC
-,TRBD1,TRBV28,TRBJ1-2,CASETGPYGYTF,TGTGCCAGCGAGACAGGGCCCTATGGCTACACCTTC
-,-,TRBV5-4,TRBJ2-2,CASRRDVGELFF,TGTGCCAGCAGGCGGGACGTCGGGGAGCTGTTTTTT